This T cell receptor (beta chain) was identified during a study of blood T cell repertoires in COVID-19. Participants' reported clinical history set cohort assignment. The CDR3 loop spans 15 amino acids. Looked up from germline, CDR1 is SEHNR and CDR2 is FQNEAQ (reference sequence). Germline trimming cut 1 base from V and 7 bases from J; bases unmatched to any gene: 5. This table comes from immunoSEQ multiplex PCR, and its TCRdb copy is limited to in-frame clones, with some not included. The sample records some 330,000 clones, about 87% being singletons. The sequenced sample was PBMCs or T cells enriched from blood (not recorded which). The chain carries TRBV7-9 and TRBJ1-4; 8 positions match TRBD1. The receptor was isolated from a man in his forties in a cohort exposed to, infected with or recovered from COVID-19 (not recorded which). The CDR3 spells CASSLERTGSEKLFF. The CDR3 DNA is TGTGCCAGCAGCTTAGAGCGGACAGGGAGTGAAAAACTGTTTTTT. Based on the CDR3 plus reference TRBV7-9 and TRBJ1-4, the full variable domain is DTGVSQNPRHKITKRGQNVTFRCDPISEHNRLYWYRQTLGQGPEFLTYFQNEAQLEKSRLLSDRFSAERPKGSFSTLEIQRTEQGDSAMYLCASSLERTGSEKLFFGSGTQLSVL.